This TCR beta chain comes out of a study of early T cells in non-severe SARS-CoV-2 infection. Study in general: Sequenced material consisted of bulk RNA (from unsorted whole blood), and chains were unpaired.

This clonotype was picked up many times. Its cognate antigen is unknown. The TCR library protocol was used to attach unique molecular identifiers. These identifiers were attached to individual cDNA molecules. TCRdb re-called the 5' RACE reads through MiXCR, storing one row per CDR3 protein. The sample holds 60,000 or so distinct CDR3 sequences, around 9.7% seen once. General observations from the study: Anti-spike CD8 responses were favored by VDJdb matching, which missed private and CD4 specificities.

The CDR3 has 13 amino acids. V was pared by 8 bases and J by 3 bases, with 11 bases between. Germline loops: CDR1 MNHNY, CDR2 SVGAGI (reference sequence). The origin of this receptor is an adult who was a healthcare worker with PCR-confirmed SARS-CoV-2 infection or an uninfected control (not recorded which). The V call is TRBV6-6, the J call TRBJ2-1; no clear D gene. The sequencing input was whole blood. CDR3 in DNA: TGTGCCAGCCGAGGACCGAACTACAATGAGCAGTTCTTC. This codes for CASRGPNYNEQFF.